One sample yielded the 16 T cell receptor beta chains listed below, sequenced in a study of T cell responses to AZD1222 COVID-19 vaccine. Clones were sequenced by immunoSEQ multiplex PCR, and TCRdb holds only the in-frame ones, with some missing. The repertoire consists of 130,000 to 150,000 clones, with about 92% occurring once and the leading ten covering about 3%. Sequencing was performed on peripheral blood, taken on day 0 of AZD1222 vaccination. The source is an adult in good health.

This chain uses TRBV28 with TRBJ1-2, with TRBD1 identical over 7 bases. The ends lost 2 bases at V and 7 bases at J; junction bases unmatched: 7. This CDR3 region has 14 residues. CDR1 MDHEN and CDR2 SYDVKM come from the germline V gene. CDR3 in amino acids: CASSLRGPLFGYTF. As DNA, the CDR3 is TGTGCCAGCAGTTTAAGGGGGCCACTATTTGGCTACACCTTC.

The gene calls are TRBV7-2 and TRBJ2-1; D is possibly TRBD2 (6 bases). The V end was cut by 1 base, the J end by 7 bases, with 17 bases between. Germline V gene lookup returns CDR1 SGHTA and CDR2 FQGNSA. CDR3 length: 16 residues. CDR3 nucleotide sequence: TGTGCCAGCAGCTTAGGGAGGCCACGCCGGGGGAATGAGCAGTTCTTC. Translated: CASSLGRPRRGNEQFF.

The chain employs TRBV19 and TRBJ2-2; 14 bases fit TRBD2. The CDR3 consists of 16 residues. The trim removed 7 bases at V and 9 bases at J, leaving 10 bases unmatched. CDR1 and CDR2 (germline): LNHDA, SQIVND (reference sequence). The CDR3 sequence: CASTPGTSGSVRELFF. The CDR3 DNA follows: TGTGCCAGTACCCCCGGGACTAGCGGGAGCGTAAGGGAGCTGTTTTTT.

The genes are TRBV29-1 and TRBJ2-7, with 9 positions matching TRBD1. Trimming took 6 bases from V and 3 from J; bases not matched to a gene: 6. This CDR3 is 13 amino acids long. The germline V gene encodes CDR1 SQVTM and CDR2 ANQGSEA. CDR3: CSVVRDRDYEQYF. CDR3 bases: TGCAGCGTCGTCCGGGACAGGGACTACGAGCAGTACTTC.

The chain joins TRBV28 to TRBJ2-1; D might be TRBD1 or TRBD2, each matching 5 bases. The CDR3 has 15 amino acids. Trimming cost V 2 bases and J 7 bases, with 15 bases left between them. Germline V gene lookup returns CDR1 MDHEN and CDR2 SYDVKM. The CDR3 DNA reads as TGTGCCAGCAGTTTAGGGACCAGGGAGTGGAATGAGCAGTTCTTC. Its protein product is CASSLGTREWNEQFF. The whole variable domain, remainder taken from reference TRBV28 and TRBJ2-1, is DVKVTQSSRYLVKRTGEKVFLECVQDMDHENMFWYRQDPGLGLRLIYFSYDVKMKEKGDIPEGYSVSREKKERFSLILESASTNQTSMYLCASSLGTREWNEQFFGPGTRLTVL.

The chain carries TRBV7-3 and TRBJ2-2, with a tentative D call TRBD2 (5 bases). Germline CDR1 is SGHTA and CDR2 is FQGTGA. The CDR3 sequence is 14 residues long. V lost 1 base, J lost 5 bases, and 8 bases lay in between. CDR3 sequence: CASSLSRETGELFF. The CDR3 bases are TGTGCCAGCAGCTTAAGTAGGGAGACCGGGGAGCTGTTTTTT.

CDR3 nucleotides: TGTGCCAGCAGCTTATCTTACTTACTGGACGACGGATACGGCTACACCTTC. This gives the protein CASSLSYLLDDGYGYTF. This chain links TRBV11-2 with TRBJ1-2; D remains ambiguous. The germline CDR1 and CDR2 sequences are SGHAT and FQNNGV. CDR3 size: 17 residues. Trimming took 2 bases from V and 8 from J, leaving 24 bases between them.

The chain links TRBV18 to TRBJ1-6; 9 bases align to TRBD1. CDR1 is KGHSH and CDR2 is LQKENI in the germline V gene. The CDR3 covers 15 residues. V shed 3 bases, J shed 6 bases, and the junction held 3 bases outside the gene matches. DNA for the CDR3: TGTGCCAGCTCACCCGGGGACAGGGTTAATTCACCCCTCCACTTT. Amino acid sequence: CASSPGDRVNSPLHF. Using reference TRBV18 and TRBJ1-6 for the parts outside the CDR3, the full variable domain is NAGVMQNPRHLVRRRGQEARLRCSPMKGHSHVYWYRQLPEEGLKFMVYLQKENIIDESGMPKERFSAEFPKEGPSILRIQQVVRGDSAAYFCASSPGDRVNSPLHFGNGTRLTVT.

The rearrangement joins TRBV2 to TRBJ1-5, with no clear D. With 7 bases removed from V and 4 bases from J, the gap between germline ends came to 11 bases. Germline assignment: CDR1 SNHLY and CDR2 FYNNEI. The CDR3 sequence is 13 residues long. The CDR3 nucleotides read TGTGCCAGCATGGGTGACGGTAATCAGCCCCAGCATTTT. The encoded protein is CASMGDGNQPQHF.

The J gene is TRBJ2-5, the V gene TRBV5-1; D is possibly TRBD1 or TRBD2 (5 bases each). Germline values: CDR1 SGHRS, CDR2 YFSETQ. The CDR3 consists of 15 residues. Trimming removed 1 base from V and 4 bases from J, with 14 bases in between. Here the CDR3 reads CASSLSGGEGETQYF. The CDR3 DNA sequence: TGCGCCAGCAGCTTGAGTGGGGGAGAGGGAGAGACCCAGTACTTC.

CDR3 sequence reads: CASSQVLLDTYGYTF. As DNA, the CDR3 is TGTGCCAGCAGCCAAGTTCTTCTTGACACCTATGGCTACACCTTC. The J gene is TRBJ1-2, the V gene TRBV3-1 (or the pseudogene TRBV3-2), with no clear D. Germline lookup yields CDR1 LGHDT and CDR2 YNNKEL (reference sequence). This CDR3 has 15 amino acids. Trimming took 1 base from V and 4 from J, leaving 13 bases between them.

This chain uses TRBV29-1 with TRBJ2-3; D uncertain. The CDR3 is 12 amino acids. Germline V CDR1 and CDR2: SQVTM, ANQGSEA. The germline V and J ends were trimmed by 4 bases and 0 bases, with 5 bases remaining between them. DNA of the CDR3: TGCAGCGTTGTGGCTAGCACAGATACGCAGTATTTT. Encoded protein: CSVVASTDTQYF.

The rearrangement joins TRBV12-2 to TRBJ2-3; the D call in the table, TRBD2, was not verified against the DNA. TRBV12-2 is listed as a pseudogene. This CDR3 has 16 residues. Written as DNA, the CDR3 is TGTGCAAGTCGCGCGCTTACTAGCGGAGTCACAGATACGCAGTATTTT. Its translation: CASRALTSGVTDTQYF.

The chain joins TRBV28 to TRBJ2-5; 9 nucleotides line up with TRBD2. The CDR3 sequence is 17 residues long. Germline V CDR1 and CDR2: MDHEN, SYDVKM. The trim removed 2 bases at V and 5 bases at J, leaving 12 bases unmatched. The CDR3 bases are TGTGCCAGCAGTTTACAAGGACTAGCGCGTACGAAGGAGACCCAGTACTTC. It translates to CASSLQGLARTKETQYF. The variable domain in full, with the rest retrieved from reference TRBV28 and TRBJ2-5, is DVKVTQSSRYLVKRTGEKVFLECVQDMDHENMFWYRQDPGLGLRLIYFSYDVKMKEKGDIPEGYSVSREKKERFSLILESASTNQTSMYLCASSLQGLARTKETQYFGPGTRLLVL.

V and J are TRBV7-8 and TRBJ1-5; maybe TRBD1 (5 bases). Germline V CDR1 and CDR2: SGHVS, FQNEAQ. This CDR3 has 17 residues. Trimming removed 2 bases from V and 0 bases from J, with 14 bases in between. DNA of the CDR3: TGTGCCAGCAGCTTACGCGGGAGACAGTATAGCAATCAGCCCCAGCATTTT. Translated: CASSLRGRQYSNQPQHF.

In this sample, this clone turned up once. The rearrangement joins TRBV18 to TRBJ1-1; a possible D gene is TRBD1 (5 bases). V lost 0 bases and J 5 bases, leaving 28 bases between the germline ends. The germline CDR1 and CDR2 sequences are KGHSH and LQKENI. CDR3 length equals 20 residues. The CDR3 nucleotides read TGTGCCAGCTCACCACCGGCCAGGGAAGGAAGGGGCCTAAGTATTACTGAAGCTTTCTTT. This gives the protein CASSPPAREGRGLSITEAFF.